The entry below describes one TCR beta chain. Data came from immunoSEQ multiplex PCR; TCRdb stores just in-frame clones and leaves some out. The sample yields around 130,000 clones, roughly 80% seen once. This record comes from a study of blood T cell repertoires in COVID-19. Study context: Some COVID-19 samples were acute and others convalescent; all came from the United States, Italy and Spain.

The source is a human donor in a cohort sampled during active COVID-19. The sample consisted of peripheral blood.

Here the CDR3 DNA reads TGTGCCAGTAGTAAAGGGACAGGGACCCCCTACGAGCAGTACTTC. As protein: CASSKGTGTPYEQYF. This chain links TRBV19 with TRBJ2-7; TRBD1 agrees at 9 bases. This CDR3 is built from 15 residues. Germline V gene lookup returns CDR1 LNHDA and CDR2 SQIVND (reference sequence). J lost 2 bases, V lost 4 bases, and 6 bases had no gene match.